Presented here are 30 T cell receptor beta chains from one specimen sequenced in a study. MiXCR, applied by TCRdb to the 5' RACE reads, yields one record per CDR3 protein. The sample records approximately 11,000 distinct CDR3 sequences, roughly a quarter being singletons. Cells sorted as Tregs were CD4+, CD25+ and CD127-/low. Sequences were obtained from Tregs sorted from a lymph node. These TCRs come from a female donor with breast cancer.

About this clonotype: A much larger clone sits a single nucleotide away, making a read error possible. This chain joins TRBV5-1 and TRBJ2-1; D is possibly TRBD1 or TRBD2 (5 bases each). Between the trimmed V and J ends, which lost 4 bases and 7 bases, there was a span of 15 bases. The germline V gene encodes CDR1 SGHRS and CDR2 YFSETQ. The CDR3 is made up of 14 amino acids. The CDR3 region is CASSPGPDSNEQFF. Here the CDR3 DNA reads TGCGCCAGCAGCCCGGGACCCGATAGTAATGAGCAGTTCTTC. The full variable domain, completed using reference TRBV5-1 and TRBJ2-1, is KAGVTQTPRYLIKTRGQQVTLSCSPISGHRSVSWYQQTPGQGLQFLFEYFSETQRNKGNFPGRFSGRQFSNSRSEMNVSTLELGDSALYLCASSPGPDSNEQFFGPGTRLTVL.

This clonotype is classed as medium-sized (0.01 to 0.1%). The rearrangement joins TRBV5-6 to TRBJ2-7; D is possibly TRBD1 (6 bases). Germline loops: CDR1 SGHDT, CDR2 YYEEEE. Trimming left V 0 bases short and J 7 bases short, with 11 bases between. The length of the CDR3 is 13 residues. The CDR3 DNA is TGTGCCAGCAGCTTGGATTTACAGGGAGAGCAGTACTTC. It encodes CASSLDLQGEQYF.

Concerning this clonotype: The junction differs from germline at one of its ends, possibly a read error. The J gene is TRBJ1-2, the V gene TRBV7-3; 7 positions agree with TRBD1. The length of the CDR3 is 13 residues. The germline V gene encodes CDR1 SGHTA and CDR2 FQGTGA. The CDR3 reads CACSPQGMGGHTF. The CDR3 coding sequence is TGTGCCTGCAGCCCACAGGGGATGGGTGGCCACACCTTC.

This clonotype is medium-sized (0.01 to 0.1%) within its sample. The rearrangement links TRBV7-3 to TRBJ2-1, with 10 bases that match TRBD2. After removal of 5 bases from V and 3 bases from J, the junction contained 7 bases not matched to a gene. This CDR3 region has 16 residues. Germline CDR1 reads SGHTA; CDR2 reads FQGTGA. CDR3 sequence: CASSNSLAGVYNEQFF. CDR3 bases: TGTGCCAGCAGCAACTCCCTAGCGGGAGTCTACAATGAGCAGTTCTTC.

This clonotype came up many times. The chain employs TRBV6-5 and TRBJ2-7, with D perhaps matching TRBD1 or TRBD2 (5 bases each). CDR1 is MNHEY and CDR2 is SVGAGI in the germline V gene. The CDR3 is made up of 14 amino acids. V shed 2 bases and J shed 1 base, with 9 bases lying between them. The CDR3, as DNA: TGTGCCAGCAGTTACACGGGGCCGTCCTACGAGCAGTACTTC. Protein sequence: CASSYTGPSYEQYF.

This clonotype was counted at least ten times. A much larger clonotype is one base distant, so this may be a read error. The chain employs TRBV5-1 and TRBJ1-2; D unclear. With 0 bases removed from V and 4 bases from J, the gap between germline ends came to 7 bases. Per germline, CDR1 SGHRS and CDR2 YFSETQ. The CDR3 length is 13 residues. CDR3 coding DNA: TGCGCCAGCAGCTTGGCAGAGTCCTATGGCTACACCTTC. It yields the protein CASSLAESYGYTF.

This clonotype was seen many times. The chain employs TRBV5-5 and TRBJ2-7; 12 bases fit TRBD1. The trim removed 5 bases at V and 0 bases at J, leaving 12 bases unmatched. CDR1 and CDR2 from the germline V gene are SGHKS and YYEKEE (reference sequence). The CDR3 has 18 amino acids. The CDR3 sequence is CASSFRDRGLGFSYEQYF. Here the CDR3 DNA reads TGTGCCAGCAGTTTCCGGGACAGGGGGCTTGGGTTCTCCTACGAGCAGTACTTC.

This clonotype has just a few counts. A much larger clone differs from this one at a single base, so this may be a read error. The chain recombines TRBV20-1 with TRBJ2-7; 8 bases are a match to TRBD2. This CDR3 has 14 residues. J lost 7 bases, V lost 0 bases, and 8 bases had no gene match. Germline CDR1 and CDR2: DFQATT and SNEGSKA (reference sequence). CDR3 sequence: CSARDTGGPGEQYF. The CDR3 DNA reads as TGCAGTGCTAGAGATACGGGGGGGCCCGGGGAGCAGTACTTC.

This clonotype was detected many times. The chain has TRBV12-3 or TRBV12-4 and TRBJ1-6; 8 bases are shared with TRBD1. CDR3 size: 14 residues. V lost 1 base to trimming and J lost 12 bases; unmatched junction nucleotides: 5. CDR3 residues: CASSLGDRGGPLHF. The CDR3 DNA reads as TGTGCCAGCAGTTTAGGTGACAGGGGTGGACCCCTCCACTTT.

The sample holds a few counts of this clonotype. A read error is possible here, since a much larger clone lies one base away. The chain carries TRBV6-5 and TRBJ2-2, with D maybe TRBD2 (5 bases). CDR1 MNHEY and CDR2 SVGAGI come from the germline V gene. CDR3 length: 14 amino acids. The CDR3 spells CASGYGINTGELFF. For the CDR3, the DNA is TGTGCCAGCGGTTACGGGATAAACACCGGGGAGCTGTTTTTT.

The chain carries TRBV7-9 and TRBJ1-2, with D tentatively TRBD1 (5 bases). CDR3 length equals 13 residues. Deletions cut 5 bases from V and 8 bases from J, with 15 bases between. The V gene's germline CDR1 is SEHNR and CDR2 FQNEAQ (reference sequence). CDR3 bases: TGTGCCAGCAGCCGGGACCCAAGGAGGGGCTACACCTTC. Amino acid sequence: CASSRDPRRGYTF.

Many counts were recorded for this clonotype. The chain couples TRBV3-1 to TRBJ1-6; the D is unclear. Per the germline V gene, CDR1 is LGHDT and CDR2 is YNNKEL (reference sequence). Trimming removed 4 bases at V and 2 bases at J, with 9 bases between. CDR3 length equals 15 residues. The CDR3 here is CASSPSATYNSPLHF. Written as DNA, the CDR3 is TGTGCCAGCAGCCCGTCTGCGACCTATAATTCACCCCTCCACTTT.

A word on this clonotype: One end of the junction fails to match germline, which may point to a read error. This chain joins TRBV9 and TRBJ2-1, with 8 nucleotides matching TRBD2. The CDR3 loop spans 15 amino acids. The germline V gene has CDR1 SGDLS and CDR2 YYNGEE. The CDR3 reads CASSTGGSSYDEQFF. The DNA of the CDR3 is TGTGCCAGCAGCACGGGAGGGAGCTCCTACGATGAGCAGTTCTTC.

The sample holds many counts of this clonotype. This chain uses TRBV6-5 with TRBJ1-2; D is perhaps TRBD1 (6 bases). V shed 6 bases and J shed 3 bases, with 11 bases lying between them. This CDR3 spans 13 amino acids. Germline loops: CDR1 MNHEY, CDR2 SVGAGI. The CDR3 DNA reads TGTGCCAGCAGCCTACAGGGAGACTATGGCTACACCTTC. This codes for CASSLQGDYGYTF.

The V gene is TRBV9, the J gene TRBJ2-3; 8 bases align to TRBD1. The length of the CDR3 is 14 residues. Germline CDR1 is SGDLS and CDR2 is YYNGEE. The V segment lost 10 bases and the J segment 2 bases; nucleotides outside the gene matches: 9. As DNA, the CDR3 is TGTGCCGGCGGGGCAGGGGGCGACACAGATACGCAGTATTTT. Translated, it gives CAGGAGGDTDTQYF.

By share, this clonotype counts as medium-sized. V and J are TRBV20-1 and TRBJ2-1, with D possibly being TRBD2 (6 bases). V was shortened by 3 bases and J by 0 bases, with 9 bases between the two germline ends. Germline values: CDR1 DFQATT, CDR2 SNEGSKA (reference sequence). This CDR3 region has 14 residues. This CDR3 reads CSASYGSSYNEQFF. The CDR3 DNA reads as TGCAGTGCTAGTTACGGGAGCTCCTACAATGAGCAGTTCTTC.

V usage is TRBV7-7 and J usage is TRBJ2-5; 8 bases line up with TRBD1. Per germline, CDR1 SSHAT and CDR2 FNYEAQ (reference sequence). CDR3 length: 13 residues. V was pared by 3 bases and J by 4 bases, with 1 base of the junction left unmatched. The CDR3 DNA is TGTGCCAGCAGCTTCGGACAGGGAGAGACCCAGTACTTC. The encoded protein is CASSFGQGETQYF.

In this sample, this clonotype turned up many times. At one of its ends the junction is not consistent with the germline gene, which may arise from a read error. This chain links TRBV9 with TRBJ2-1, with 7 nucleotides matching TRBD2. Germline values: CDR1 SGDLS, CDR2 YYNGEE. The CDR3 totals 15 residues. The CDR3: CACSVLGTTYNEQFF. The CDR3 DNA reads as TGTGCCTGCAGCGTATTAGGGACTACCTACAATGAGCAGTTCTTC.

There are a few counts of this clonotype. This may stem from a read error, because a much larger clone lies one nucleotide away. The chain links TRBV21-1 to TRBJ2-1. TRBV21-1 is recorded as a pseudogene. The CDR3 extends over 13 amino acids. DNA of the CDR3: TGTGCCAGCAGCGTCGTCGTACGAGGTGGGCAGTTCTTC. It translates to CASSVVVRGGQFF.

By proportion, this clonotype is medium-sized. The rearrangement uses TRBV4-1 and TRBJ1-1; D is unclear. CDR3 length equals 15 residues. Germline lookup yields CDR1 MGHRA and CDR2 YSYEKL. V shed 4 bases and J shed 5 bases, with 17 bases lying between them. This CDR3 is CASSPHPDGGTEAFF. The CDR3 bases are TGCGCCAGCAGCCCGCATCCGGATGGAGGGACTGAAGCTTTCTTT.

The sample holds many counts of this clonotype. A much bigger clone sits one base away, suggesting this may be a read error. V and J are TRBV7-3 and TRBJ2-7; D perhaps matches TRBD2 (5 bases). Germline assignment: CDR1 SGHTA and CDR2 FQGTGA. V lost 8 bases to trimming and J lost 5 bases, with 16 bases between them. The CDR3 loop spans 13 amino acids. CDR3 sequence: CASAAAGPDEQYF. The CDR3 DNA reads TGTGCCAGCGCCGCCGCGGGCCCAGACGAGCAGTACTTC.

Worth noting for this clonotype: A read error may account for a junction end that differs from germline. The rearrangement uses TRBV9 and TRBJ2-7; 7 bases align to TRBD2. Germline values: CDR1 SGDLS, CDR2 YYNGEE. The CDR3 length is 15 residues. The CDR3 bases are TGTGCCAACAGCCTAAGCGGGATCTCCTACAATGAGCAGTACTTC. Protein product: CANSLSGISYNEQYF.

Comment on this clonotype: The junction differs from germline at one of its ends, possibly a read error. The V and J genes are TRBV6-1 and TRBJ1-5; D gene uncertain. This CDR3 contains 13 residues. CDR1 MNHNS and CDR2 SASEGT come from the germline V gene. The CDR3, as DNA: TGTGCCGGCAGTGAACAGTTCAATCAGCCCCAGCATTTT. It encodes CAGSEQFNQPQHF.

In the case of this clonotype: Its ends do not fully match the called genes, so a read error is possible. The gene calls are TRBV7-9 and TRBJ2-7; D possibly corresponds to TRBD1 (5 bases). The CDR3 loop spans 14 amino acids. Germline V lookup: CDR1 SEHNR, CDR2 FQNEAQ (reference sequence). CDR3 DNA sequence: TGTGCCAGCAGCCCTCCAGGACAAGATTTAGGTCGGCACTTC. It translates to CASSPPGQDLGRHF.

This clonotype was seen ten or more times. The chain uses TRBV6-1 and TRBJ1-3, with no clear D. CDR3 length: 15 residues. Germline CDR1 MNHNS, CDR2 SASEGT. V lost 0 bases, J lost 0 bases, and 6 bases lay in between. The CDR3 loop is CASSEARFSGNTIYF. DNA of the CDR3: TGTGCCAGCAGTGAAGCCAGGTTCTCTGGAAACACCATATATTTT.

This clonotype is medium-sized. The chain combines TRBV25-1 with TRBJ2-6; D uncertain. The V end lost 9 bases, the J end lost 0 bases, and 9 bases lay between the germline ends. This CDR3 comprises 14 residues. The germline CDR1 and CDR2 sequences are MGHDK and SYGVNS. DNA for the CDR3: TGTGCCAGTCTCGGCCACTCTGGGGCCAACGTCCTGACTTTC. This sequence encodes CASLGHSGANVLTF. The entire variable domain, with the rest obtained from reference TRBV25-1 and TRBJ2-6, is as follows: EADIYQTPRYLVIGTGKKITLECSQTMGHDKMYWYQQDPGMELHLIHYSYGVNSTEKGDLSSESTVSRIRTEHFPLTLESARPSHTSQYLCASLGHSGANVLTFGAGSRLTVL.

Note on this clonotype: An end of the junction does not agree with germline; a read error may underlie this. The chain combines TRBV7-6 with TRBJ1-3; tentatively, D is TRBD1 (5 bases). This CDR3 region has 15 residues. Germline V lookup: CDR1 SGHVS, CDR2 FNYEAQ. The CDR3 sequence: CARSGDRNSGNTIYF. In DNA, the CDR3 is TGTGCCAGAAGCGGCGACAGAAACTCTGGGAACACCATATATTTT. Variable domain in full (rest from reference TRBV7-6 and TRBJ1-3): GAGVSQSPRYKVTKRGQDVALRCDPISGHVSLYWYRQALGQGPEFLTYFNYEAQQDKSGLPNDRFSAERPEGSISTLTIQRTEQRDSAMYRCARSGDRNSGNTIYFGEGSWLTVV.

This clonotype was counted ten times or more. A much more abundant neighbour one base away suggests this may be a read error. The DNA of the CDR3 is TGTGCCAGCGGTTACAGGGACAGTGGGACTGAAGCTTTCTTT. Amino acid sequence: CASGYRDSGTEAFF. The J gene is TRBJ1-1, the V gene TRBV6-5, with 7 bases matching TRBD1. The germline gives CDR1 MNHEY, CDR2 SVGAGI. The CDR3 runs to 14 residues.

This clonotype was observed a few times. For the CDR3, the DNA is TGTGCCAGCAGCTTAGCTAGGACCGCCTTCGAGACCCAGTACTTC. It codes for CASSLARTAFETQYF. The genes are TRBV11-2 and TRBJ2-5; D gene uncertain. The CDR3 extends over 15 amino acids. CDR1 and CDR2 (germline): SGHAT, FQNNGV. V was trimmed by 1 base and J by 5 bases, leaving 14 bases between them.

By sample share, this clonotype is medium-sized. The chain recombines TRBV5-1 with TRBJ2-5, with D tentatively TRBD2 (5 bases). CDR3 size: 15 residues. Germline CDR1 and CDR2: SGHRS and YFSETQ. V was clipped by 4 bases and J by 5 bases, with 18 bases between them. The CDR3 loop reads CASSNRDDGWETQYF. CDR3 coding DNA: TGCGCCAGCAGCAACCGGGATGACGGTTGGGAGACCCAGTACTTC.